This T cell receptor (beta chain) was sequenced in a study of blood T cells in healthy people across ages. Study results and limitations: Older age coincided with a roughly linear decline in TCR beta diversity per million T cells.

A J-beta primer mix and a sample-barcoded 5' primer were used in a second PCR of roughly 7 to 12 cycles. TCRdb reprocessed the 5' RACE reads via MiXCR and lists one record per CDR3 protein. The repertoire consists of more than 900,000 distinct CDR3 sequences, with about 25% occurring once and the leading ten covering 0.65% to 0.95%. It was 9.5 to 10 milliliters of peripheral blood that were drawn from each donor. As concerns this clonotype: Its antigen is still unknown.

The V end lost 5 bases, the J end lost 5 bases, and 18 bases lay between the germline ends. This CDR3 has 14 amino acids. CDR1 and CDR2 (germline): DFQATT, SNEGSKA (reference sequence). The same sample was also used in a study of T cells of mothers and their children. That source adds: The yield was over 9.5 million TCR beta CDR3 reads from each mother and a few million from each child.

Sequencing was done on a sample of blood. The chain links TRBV20-1 to TRBJ1-1, with a possible D match to TRBD1 (6 bases). This sequence originates from a girl aged 2-10 years in good health. CDR3 amino acids: CSARGAGLGTEAFF. CDR3 sequence (DNA): TGCAGTGCTCGGGGGGCAGGGTTGGGAACTGAAGCTTTCTTT.